The clone carrying this TCR beta chain came up once. This entry comes from a study of blood T cell repertoires in COVID-19. Study information: COVID-19 samples, acute and convalescent, were from the United States, Italy and Spain. PBMCs, B-cell-depleted T cells, or T cells provided the cDNA or gDNA that made up the material.

Repertoires were generated with immunoSEQ multiplex PCR, while TCRdb's copy carries only in-frame clones and drops some. The sample includes over 150,000 clones, more than 80% of them seen just once. The germline V gene has CDR1 SEHNR and CDR2 FQNEAQ (reference sequence). This CDR3 is 13 amino acids long. V lost 3 bases, J lost 9 bases, and 12 bases lay in between. The sample comprised peripheral blood. The clonotype comes from a man between 50 and 59 years old with acute or convalescent COVID-19. This chain links TRBV7-9 with TRBJ1-3, with D maybe TRBD1 (5 bases). As DNA, the CDR3 is TGTGCCAGCAGCTTCCAGGGTTTGGGCACCATATATTTT. It codes for CASSFQGLGTIYF.